This T cell receptor (beta chain) was recovered during a study of cytomegalovirus exposure and HLA in healthy donors. With 60 Vbeta and 13 Jbeta primers, the PCR was carried out. This table comes from immunoSEQ multiplex PCR, and its TCRdb copy is limited to in-frame clones, with some not included. The repertoire holds some 150,000 clones, with approximately 79% as singletons. Trimming took 3 bases from V and 7 from J; bases not matched to a gene: 9. Germline V gene sequence: CDR1 ENHRY, CDR2 SYGVKD. The CDR3 consists of 15 residues. Overall study results and limits: Reported performance of the classifier showed diagnosis of cytomegalovirus status with high specificity and sensitivity. Usually a TCR sequence was rare, but some public TCRs were found in many donors.

As for this clone: The target antigen is unknown.

The chain carries TRBV10-3 and TRBJ2-7; 10 nucleotides line up with TRBD2. The origin of this receptor is a male donor in good health and CMV-seronegative. Sample: PBMCs. CDR3 protein: CAISDQLAGLREQYF. The CDR3 coding sequence is TGTGCCATCAGTGACCAACTAGCGGGGCTGCGGGAGCAGTACTTC.